This TCR beta chain was recorded in a study of cytomegalovirus exposure and HLA in healthy donors (dated by TCRdb to 2016 to 2017). Regarding the study in general: According to an earlier analysis of a few hundred of the donors, about 179 million T cells yielded 120 million or so unique TCR beta sequences and around 280 Gb of sequence data. An early release that covered roughly 600 HLA-typed donors contained 300 to 350 gigabases of sequencing data and approximately 85 million unique TCR sequences. Among the roughly 390 genotyped donors, approximately 81% belonged to the genetic ancestry cluster associated with self-reported Caucasian donors. The study aimed to test whether signatures of past pathogen exposure could be identified by cataloging public T cell receptors. The study profiled the T cell repertoires of approximately 700 subjects by immunosequencing and related them to cytomegalovirus serostatus. Along with the approximately 600-subject first cohort, a separate validation cohort of over 90 different subjects was used. To predict cytomegalovirus infection status, the study combined high-throughput TCR immunosequencing, statistical association of individual TCRs with disease status, and machine learning. In a later analysis, previously published TCR beta repertoires from roughly 710 donors were re-analyzed and high-resolution HLA genotyping was added so that TCR occurrence patterns could be studied. Rather than drawing on any new phenotypic data, the later analysis identified candidate immune exposures from TCR beta sequences and the way those sequences occurred across donors. In an earlier analysis of a few hundred of the donors, high-throughput TCR beta sequencing was used to judge whether each TCR beta V gene segment behaved as functional or pseudogenic. Donor age, sex, ethnicity and CMV serostatus were compiled alongside the repertoire data. A later genetic analysis took genome-wide SNP genotypes for about 55% of the 666 donors and used that subset as a discovery cohort. All discovery cohort repertoires had been generated using a single sequencing platform. Both class I and class II loci were covered by HLA typing, at four-digit resolution. The number of donors typed differed by locus, with roughly 620-640 for A, B, C, DRB1 and DQB1, around 500 for DQA1, about 610 for DPA1, and around 460 for DPB1. Four to six DR-DQ haplotypes were handled as single units for association and clustering, since linkage in the cohort was strong. Across under 500 genotyped donors of the cohort, an average of about 220,000 unique TCR beta nucleotide sequences per donor were sequenced, and 15% to 20% of those sequences were non-productive.

The cohort was made up of roughly 670 healthy bone marrow donors. Cohort members were all nominally healthy when sampled, although unrecorded immune exposures were likely present. The donor tested CMV seropositive and was one of the 289 seropositive cohort members. Every donor gave a peripheral blood sample, and the peripheral blood mononuclear cells from that sample were used for TCR beta sequencing. Genomic DNA extraction from the blood cell samples was performed with the Qiagen DNeasy Blood Extraction Kit. The investigation overall reported the following: A later analysis found that HLA-associated TCR beta chains were more clonally expanded and had lower generation probabilities than equally common non-associated chains. Seventeen rarely observed V segments, including chromosome 9 orphons, were excluded from the earlier analysis of some 590 of the donors because counts were too low. Broadly in line with IMGT annotations, most TCR beta V segments showed up in productive rearrangements about 87% or about 30% of the time in an earlier analysis of 587 of the donors. While some public TCRs were present in many individuals, most TCR sequences turned up only very rarely across donors. According to a later analysis, TCR association rates differed among HLA loci, with DRB1 alleles showing the most associated TCRs and HLA-C alleles showing the fewest. An association between a missense DCLRE1C variant and V-gene and J-gene trimming of TCR beta chains was found in a later genetic analysis and replicated in an independent cohort. In a later genetic analysis, fewer N-insertions in productive TCRs were reported among donors in an Asian-associated ancestry cluster than the roughly 700-donor mean. Linkage disequilibrium might explain the correlated functional status among segregating V segments, but an unknown experimental factor could not be ruled out. Cytomegalovirus status was reported to be diagnosed by the classifier with high specificity and sensitivity in both the original and validation cohorts. The cohort was sequenced for TCR beta chains only, and without alpha or paired-chain data the features that could be detected were limited. A further reported finding was that TCR beta sequences accurately predicted the HLA-A and HLA-B alleles for most subjects in the first cohort. According to a later analysis, parvovirus B19, influenza, CMV and Epstein-Barr virus appeared linked to several top co-occurrence clusters. In vitro tests confirmed that three of the cytomegalovirus-associated TCR beta chains recognize cytomegalovirus antigens. According to a later analysis, most CMV-associated TCR beta chains appeared to be HLA-restricted, and the HLA associations seemed to be driven largely by CMV exposure. The authors suggested that the approach could potentially be generalized to other disease states and immunological phenotypes. In a later analysis, 16,951 TCR beta sequences were associated with specific HLA alleles at a false discovery rate of 0.05. The only immune exposure information available for the cohort was CMV serostatus. Some IMGT-functional V segments, including TRBV6-2 and TRBV6-3, could not be distinguished by the 87-base-pair reads and were therefore excluded. The sequencing pipeline was judged likely to have produced a cluster of highly shared sequence variants as a technical artifact. Assigning TCR associations to individual alleles was difficult when HLA alleles, especially DR and DQ, strongly co-occurred. Because HLA typing was unavailable for some donors at each locus, only the typed subset was used in association tests. The study listed approximately 150 TCR beta chains as associated with cytomegalovirus. The presence/absence analyses assumed that sequencing depth was roughly uniform across donors, and that assumption may not be true.

Library creation used the immunoSEQ multiplex PCR assay. For the multiplex PCR, a mixture combining 60 forward primers for TCR Vbeta segments and 13 reverse primers for TCR Jbeta segments was used. Amplification of the CDR3 region of rearranged TCR beta genes was performed with a multiplex PCR assay on genomic DNA. The amplified TCR beta libraries were sequenced on the Illumina HiSeq System as 87-base-pair reads. The published analysis was carried out like this. Across the roughly 600 repertoires, a later analysis counted tens of millions of unique TCR beta chains, approximately 10 million of which were shared by at least two donors. A nearest-neighbor algorithm error-corrected the raw reads and collapsed the reads into unique sequences, merging closely related sequences to remove PCR and sequencing errors. To assign V, D and J gene segments, CDR3 sequences were aligned to IMGT reference sequences. Each retained sequence needed at least a six-nucleotide match to both a V gene segment and a J gene segment. A rearrangement was called productive if the CDR3 had no stop codons and remained in frame with V and J, and every other rearrangement was called non-productive. CDR3 was defined by IMGT convention, running from the second conserved V-encoded cysteine to the conserved J-encoded phenylalanine. The earlier analysis of about 500 of the donors excluded sequences that lacked an unambiguous match to a single V gene segment. In an earlier analysis of a few hundred of the donors, a V segment was called functional when productive rearrangements were above 56.7%, and segregating when the standard deviation between donors exceeded 5%. To diagnose cytomegalovirus status from the catalog of TCR beta chain sequences, a statistical classification framework was built. In a later analysis, TCR nucleotide sequences were compared against IMGT/GENE-DB human TR gene sequences so that V and J genes could be assigned. The TCRdist pipeline was used in a later analysis to assign CDR3 sequences and most-parsimonious VDJ recombination scenarios. In a later analysis, each TCR beta chain was defined by its CDR3 amino acid sequence together with its V-gene family, and reads without a unique V-gene family were excluded. In a later analysis, 500 to 700 highly shared, low-generation-probability nucleotide sequences were removed to address suspected cross-contamination and a sequencing artifact. In a later analysis, a clonal expansion index was calculated for each public chain from normalized within-repertoire ranks of inferred template counts. In a later analysis, generation probabilities were computed using a VDJ recombination model fitted to out-of-frame rearrangements, and the results were checked against IGoR. In a later analysis, hypergeometric tests were used to score TCR-TCR, TCR-HLA and TCR-CMV co-occurrence, with a repertoire-size bias correction applied to TCR pairs. A later analysis estimated false discovery rates by permuting HLA or CMV assignments 20 times. In a later analysis, co-occurring TCRs were grouped using DBSCAN, with TCRdist sequence similarity added in when clustering inside HLA-allele-positive subsets. Repertoires with fewer than 30,000 or more than 120,000 public chains were left out of co-occurrence clustering, as were a handful of repertoires with anomalous nucleotide sharing. Entries here come from immuneACCESS through TCRdb and include only in-frame sequences with V and J called. Some clones fail to appear in such tables; in the studies checked, an unresolved V gene covers under half of the shortfall, and the cause of the remainder is unknown. V and J calls and clone size are those listed in that table; D and trimming were worked out from the DNA. Across this sample there are some 200,000 clones, with just under 70% seen only once. The ten biggest clones cover around 2.6% of the sample.

Per the germline V gene, MGHRA is the CDR1 and YSYEKL is the CDR2. The cysteine opens and the phenylalanine closes a CDR3 of 16 amino acids. The DNA shown is the 48-base CDR3, in frame from base 1. Deletion took 1 base off V and 0 bases off J, with a span of 10 bases between the germline ends. About this clone: Which antigen it targets is not known. Base qualities are not provided; no much larger clone lies one nucleotide away.

The receptor chain draws on TRBV4-1 and TRBJ1-5; the D region possibly corresponds to TRBD1 (6 bases align). The clonotype was recovered from a man between 40 and 49 years old in good health and CMV-seropositive. Material: PBMCs. The nucleotide sequence is given as TGCGCCAGCAGCCAAGGGACAGCCTATAGCAATCAGCCCCAGCATTTT. The encoded protein is CASSQGTAYSNQPQHF.